This record looks at one TCR beta chain sequence and its context. These data come from a study of blood T cell repertoires in COVID-19. V dropped 3 bases and J dropped 3; count of bases not matched to a gene: 6. This CDR3 has 16 residues. In the source study's methods: The authors estimated nucleated cell counts from reference gene primer amplification. Some clones are missing from TCRdb's copy, which holds only in-frame ones; the method was immunoSEQ multiplex PCR. That table gives V, J and clone size, and the DNA gave D and trimming. The repertoire includes some 180,000 clones, about 80% of them detected once, and about 6.3% sits in the top ten.

This chain links TRBV23-1 with TRBJ1-5; 9 positions agree with TRBD1. TRBV23-1 qualifies as an ORF whose function is uncertain. This clonotype originated in a man aged 55-75 years with acute or convalescent COVID-19. Sequenced: peripheral blood. DNA for the CDR3: TGCGCCAGCAGTCAGCCCCGGGACAGGGACAATCAGCCCCAGCATTTT. Its protein product is CASSQPRDRDNQPQHF.